The 2 T cell receptor beta chains given below trace back to one sample, sequenced in a study of T cells in Graves' hyperthyroidism and ophthalmopathy (dated by TCRdb to about 2019). Libraries were built with multiplex PCR. Data came from an Illumina HiSeq 2000. TCR beta CDR3 regions were amplified from RNA transcripts. A first-round RT-PCR of the TCR CDR3 used the HTBI primer set with the Qiagen OneStep RT-PCR kit. Using fastp trimming at Q25 and MiXCR clonotype assembly, TCRdb reanalyzed the public sequencing data and kept in-frame beta chains. Each entry merges the rows of one CDR3 protein and shows their most common DNA and genes. The table for this sample lists about 840,000 distinct CDR3 sequences; over 35% of them were counted only once. Together, the top ten hold about 9% of the sample. Input material: blood. These receptors came from a man aged 18 to 35 with Graves' hyperthyroidism.

This chain connects TRBV5-1 to TRBJ1-1; TRBD1 is a possible D gene (6 bases). The CDR3 has 15 amino acids. From germline, CDR1 is SGHRS and CDR2 YFSETQ. Trimming left V 0 bases short and J 8 bases short, with 17 bases between. The CDR3: CASSLAPPQGREAFF. CDR3 bases: TGCGCCAGCAGCTTGGCACCCCCACAGGGCCGCGAAGCTTTCTTT.

This clonotype was recorded at least ten times. This rearrangement joins TRBV20-1 to TRBJ2-7; D is uncertain. V lost 6 bases and J lost 2, with 8 bases in between. From germline, CDR1 is DFQATT and CDR2 SNEGSKA (reference sequence). This CDR3 spans 11 amino acids. The CDR3 reads CSARTTYEQYF. The CDR3 nucleotides read TGCAGTGCCCGCACGACCTACGAGCAGTACTTC.